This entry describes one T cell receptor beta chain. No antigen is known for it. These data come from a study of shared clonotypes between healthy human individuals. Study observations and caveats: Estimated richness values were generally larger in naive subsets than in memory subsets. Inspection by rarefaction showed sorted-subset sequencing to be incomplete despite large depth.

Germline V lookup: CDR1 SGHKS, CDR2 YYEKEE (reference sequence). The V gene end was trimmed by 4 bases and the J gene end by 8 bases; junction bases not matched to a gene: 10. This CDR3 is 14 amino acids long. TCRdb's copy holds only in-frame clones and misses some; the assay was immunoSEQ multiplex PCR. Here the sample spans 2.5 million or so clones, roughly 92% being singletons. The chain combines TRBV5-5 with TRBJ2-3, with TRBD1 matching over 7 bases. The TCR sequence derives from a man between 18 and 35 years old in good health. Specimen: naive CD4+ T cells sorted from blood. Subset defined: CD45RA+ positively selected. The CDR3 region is CASSPTTGALTQYF. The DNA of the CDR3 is TGTGCCAGCAGCCCAACTACAGGGGCGCTTACGCAGTATTTT.